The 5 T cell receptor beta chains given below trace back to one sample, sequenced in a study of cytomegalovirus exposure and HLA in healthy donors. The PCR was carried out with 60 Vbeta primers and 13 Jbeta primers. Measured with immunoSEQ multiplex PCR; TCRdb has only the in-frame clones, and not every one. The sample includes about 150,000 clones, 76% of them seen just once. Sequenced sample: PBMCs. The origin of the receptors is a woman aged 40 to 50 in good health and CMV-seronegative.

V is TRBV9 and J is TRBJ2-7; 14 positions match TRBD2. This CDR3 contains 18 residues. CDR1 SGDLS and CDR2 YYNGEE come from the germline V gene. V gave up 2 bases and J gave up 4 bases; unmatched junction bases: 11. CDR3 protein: CASSVGTSGGSTSYEQYF. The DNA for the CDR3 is TGTGCCAGCAGCGTTGGGACTAGCGGGGGTTCCACCTCTTACGAGCAGTACTTC.

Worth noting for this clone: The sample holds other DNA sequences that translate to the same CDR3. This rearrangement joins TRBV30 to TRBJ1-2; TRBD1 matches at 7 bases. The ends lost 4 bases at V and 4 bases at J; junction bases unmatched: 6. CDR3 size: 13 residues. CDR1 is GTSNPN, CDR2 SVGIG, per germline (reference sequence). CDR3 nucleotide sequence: TGTGCCTGGAACCGGGACAGACCCTATGGCTACACCTTC. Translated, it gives CAWNRDRPYGYTF.

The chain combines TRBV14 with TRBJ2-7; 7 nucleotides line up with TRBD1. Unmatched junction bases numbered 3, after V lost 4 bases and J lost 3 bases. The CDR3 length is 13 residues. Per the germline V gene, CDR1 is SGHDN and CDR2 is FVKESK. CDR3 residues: CASSRDRYYEQYF. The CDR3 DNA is TGTGCCAGCAGCCGGGACAGATACTACGAGCAGTACTTC.

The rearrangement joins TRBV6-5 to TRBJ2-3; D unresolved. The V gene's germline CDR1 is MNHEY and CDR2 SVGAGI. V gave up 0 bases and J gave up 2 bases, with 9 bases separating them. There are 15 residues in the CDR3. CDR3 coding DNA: TGTGCCAGCAGTTACTCGGCGGTTAACACAGATACGCAGTATTTT. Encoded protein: CASSYSAVNTDTQYF.

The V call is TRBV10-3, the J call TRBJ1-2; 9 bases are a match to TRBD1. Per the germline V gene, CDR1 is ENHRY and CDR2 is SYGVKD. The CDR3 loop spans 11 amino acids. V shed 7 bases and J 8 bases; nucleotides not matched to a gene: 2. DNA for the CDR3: TGTGCCATCAACAGGGGGCTCGGCTACACCTTC. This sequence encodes CAINRGLGYTF.